This paragraph reports one T cell receptor (beta chain). Its antigen is undetermined. These data are taken from a study of cytomegalovirus exposure and HLA in healthy donors. Study observations and caveats: A link between a missense DCLRE1C variant and TCR beta V- and J-gene trimming emerged from a later analysis. Productive status was seen about 87% or about 30% of the time for most TCR beta V segments in an earlier analysis. Most observed TCR sequences were rare, whereas some public TCRs were detected in many donors.

Looked up from germline, CDR1 is KGHSH and CDR2 is LQKENI. V lost 6 bases to trimming and J lost 4 bases; unmatched junction nucleotides: 10. CDR3 length: 16 amino acids. The PCR ran on 60 Vbeta and 13 Jbeta primers. Original processing methods: Among the unique TCR beta chains that a later analysis counted, about 81 million in all, about 12 million were shared. Some clones are missing from TCRdb's copy, which holds only in-frame ones; the method was immunoSEQ multiplex PCR. V and J calls plus clone size are reproduced from that table; the DNA served to infer D and trimming. Of approximately 160,000 clones in the sample, roughly 84% were seen once.

The rearrangement links TRBV18 to TRBJ2-5; TRBD2 agrees at 11 bases. The clonotype was recovered from a boy aged 2 to 10 in good health and CMV-seronegative. Sequences were obtained from PBMCs. The CDR3 DNA reads TGTGCCAGCTCCATCTCCGGGACTAGCGGCGGAGAGACCCAGTACTTC. Amino acid sequence: CASSISGTSGGETQYF.